Included here is one T cell receptor beta chain sequence, with context. Its matching antigen is unknown. This record belongs to a study of shared clonotypes between healthy human individuals. Study in general: Those who served as donors were a couple of women and a few men between the ages of 18 and 49.

The study's findings and limits: Naive subsets generally had larger estimated richness than memory subsets.

CDR1 MNHNS and CDR2 SASEGT come from the germline V gene. V was trimmed by 7 bases and J by 4 bases, leaving 13 bases between them. The CDR3 totals 14 residues. Researchers divided each subset's genomic DNA evenly across several immunoSEQ plates. TCRdb's copy holds only in-frame clones and misses some; the assay was immunoSEQ multiplex PCR. The sample lists about a million clones, around three quarters seen once, with 0.7% to 0.95% in the top ten. The CD4+ fraction was divided into a CD45RA+ naive subset and a CD45RA-negative memory subset. The chain combines TRBV6-1 with TRBJ2-2; D unresolved. The receptor was isolated from a young man in good health. Some clones in this sample may be carry-over from other donors' samples. Sequencing input: memory CD4+ T cells from PBMCs. Stated subset: CD45RA-negative fraction. CDR3: CASTGSLSTGELFF. The CDR3 bases are TGTGCCAGCACCGGGTCCCTTTCCACCGGGGAGCTGTTTTTT.